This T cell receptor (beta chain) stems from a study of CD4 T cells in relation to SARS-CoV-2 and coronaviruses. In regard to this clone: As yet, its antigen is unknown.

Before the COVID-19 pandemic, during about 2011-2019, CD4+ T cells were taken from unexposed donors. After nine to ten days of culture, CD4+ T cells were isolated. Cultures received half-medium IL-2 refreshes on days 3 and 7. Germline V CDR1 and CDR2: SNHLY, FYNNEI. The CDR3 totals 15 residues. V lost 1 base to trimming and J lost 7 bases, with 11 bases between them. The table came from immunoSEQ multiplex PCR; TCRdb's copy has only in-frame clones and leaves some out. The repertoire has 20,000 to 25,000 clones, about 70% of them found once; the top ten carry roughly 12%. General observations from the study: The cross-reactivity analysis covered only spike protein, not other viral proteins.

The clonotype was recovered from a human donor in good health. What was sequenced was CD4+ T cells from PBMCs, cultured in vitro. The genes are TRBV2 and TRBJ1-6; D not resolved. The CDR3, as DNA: TGTGCCAGCAGTGAAGTGGGTTCCGGCAATTCACCCCTCCACTTT. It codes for CASSEVGSGNSPLHF.